The 17 T cell receptor beta chains reported below all come from one sample, sequenced in a study of post-analysis software for immune sequencing data. cDNA libraries of TCR beta carried unique molecular identifiers. TCRdb ran MiXCR on the PCR reads and lists one entry per CDR3 protein. The repertoire has under 650,000 distinct CDR3 sequences, 44% of them found once; the top ten carry 1.5% to 2%. Study-level findings and limits: In patients, TRBV5-6, TRBV5-1 and TRBV20-1 belonged to five or six TRBV segments found more frequently than in controls.

These TCRs are of unknown antigen specificity. Sequenced material: blood. The receptors here all came from a girl between 5 and 17 years old with multiple sclerosis.

This clonotype has more than one count but fewer than ten. The J gene is TRBJ2-4, the V gene TRBV28; tentative D call: TRBD1 (6 bases). The V end lost 7 bases, the J end lost 2 bases, and 18 bases lay between the germline ends. Per germline, CDR1 MDHEN and CDR2 SYDVKM. This CDR3 is built from 16 residues. DNA for the CDR3: TGTGCCAGCATTGAAGGGGGTATAGGATCCAAAAACATTCAGTACTTC. This gives the protein CASIEGGIGSKNIQYF.

This clonotype was detected only once. This sequence joins TRBV6-6 and TRBJ2-1; D is possibly TRBD2 (6 bases). Germline-derived CDR1 and CDR2 are MNHNY and SVGAGI (reference sequence). CDR3 length equals 15 residues. Trimming removed 0 bases at V and 4 bases at J, with 10 bases between. CDR3 sequence: CASSYSFGTYNEQFF. CDR3 DNA sequence: TGTGCCAGCAGTTACTCTTTTGGGACTTACAATGAGCAGTTCTTC.

This sequence joins TRBV10-3 and TRBJ1-6; 10 positions agree with TRBD1. The CDR3 consists of 13 residues. Germline V gene data show CDR1 as ENHRY and CDR2 as SYGVKD. V lost 6 bases to trimming and J lost 10 bases; unmatched junction nucleotides: 3. Here the CDR3 reads CAIRGTGESPLHF. As DNA, the CDR3 is TGTGCCATCAGGGGGACAGGGGAATCACCCCTCCACTTT.

This chain joins TRBV20-1 and TRBJ2-7; D is unresolved. Germline V gives CDR1 DFQATT, CDR2 SNEGSKA (reference sequence). The CDR3 runs 13 residues. V lost 3 bases and J lost 2, with 11 bases in between. As DNA, the CDR3 is TGCAGTGCTAGTCTCGGACGAACCTACGAGCAGTACTTC. It codes for CSASLGRTYEQYF.

This clonotype occurred once. The chain joins TRBV3-1 to TRBJ1-6; 7 positions match TRBD1. Germline loops: CDR1 LGHDT, CDR2 YNNKEL (reference sequence). Trimming took 7 bases from V and 9 from J; bases not matched to a gene: 9. This CDR3 spans 14 amino acids. The CDR3 is CASTQTGRSSPLHF. The CDR3 DNA follows: TGTGCCAGCACTCAGACAGGGCGAAGTTCACCCCTCCACTTT.

V usage is TRBV6-5 and J usage is TRBJ1-2; tentative D call: TRBD1 (5 bases). The CDR3 length is 15 residues. V was shortened by 4 bases and J by 3 bases, with 15 bases between the two germline ends. CDR1 and CDR2 (germline): MNHEY, SVGAGI. CDR3 in amino acids: CASSWGKGLYYGYTF. The CDR3 DNA follows: TGTGCCAGCAGTTGGGGGAAAGGACTTTACTATGGCTACACCTTC.

The chain links TRBV29-1 to TRBJ2-1, with TRBD2 matching 9 bases. Germline V lookup: CDR1 SQVTM, CDR2 ANQGSEA. The CDR3 totals 14 residues. With V trimmed by 7 bases and J by 8 bases, 12 bases remained unmatched. The CDR3 sequence is CSAQGRGGRDEQFF. CDR3 DNA sequence: TGCAGCGCCCAGGGGCGGGGGGGCCGGGATGAGCAGTTCTTC.

This chain uses TRBV10-3 with TRBJ2-3, with a weak D call TRBD1 (6 bases). V dropped 5 bases and J dropped 4 bases, with 25 bases sitting between them. The germline V gene has CDR1 ENHRY and CDR2 SYGVKD. The CDR3 is 18 residues long. The CDR3 sequence: CAISKGLRQGSDPDTQYF. Here the CDR3 DNA reads TGTGCCATCAGTAAAGGGTTGCGGCAGGGGAGTGACCCAGATACGCAGTATTTT.

The V gene is TRBV5-1, the J gene TRBJ2-5; D assignment may be TRBD1 or TRBD2 (6 bases each). The assigned J gene may be wrong: the sequence end matches TRBJ2-7 better. Germline V gene data show CDR1 as SGHRS and CDR2 as YFSETQ. The CDR3 runs 14 residues. The CDR3 region is CASSLRTPGAEQYF. Here the CDR3 DNA reads TGCGCCAGCAGCTTGAGGACACCGGGGGCCGAGCAGTACTTC.

J is TRBJ2-3 and V is TRBV7-8; 8 bases agree with TRBD2. The CDR3 length is 16 residues. The germline V gene has CDR1 SGHVS and CDR2 FQNEAQ. The V gene end was trimmed by 3 bases and the J gene end by 0 bases; junction bases not matched to a gene: 5. The CDR3 spells CASSLSSGRSTDTQYF. The DNA of the CDR3 is TGTGCCAGCAGCTTGTCTAGCGGGCGTAGCACAGATACGCAGTATTTT.

Here the CDR3 reads CASSLQQGTSYEQYF. In DNA, the CDR3 is TGTGCCAGCAGCCTCCAGCAGGGGACCTCCTACGAGCAGTACTTC. The V gene is TRBV7-2, the J gene TRBJ2-7; D may be TRBD1 (6 bases). Trimming removed 5 bases from V and 0 bases from J, with 14 bases in between. This CDR3 has 15 amino acids. Germline lookup yields CDR1 SGHTA and CDR2 FQGNSA.

This clonotype has more than one count but fewer than ten. This rearrangement joins TRBV29-1 to TRBJ2-3; D is possibly TRBD1 (5 bases). Germline V gene lookup returns CDR1 SQVTM and CDR2 ANQGSEA. The V end lost 4 bases, the J end lost 0 bases, and 17 bases lay between the germline ends. The CDR3 runs to 16 residues. CDR3 region: CSVGGRQLGSTDTQYF. The CDR3 DNA reads as TGCAGCGTTGGCGGAAGACAGCTCGGCAGCACAGATACGCAGTATTTT.

The J gene is TRBJ2-6, the V gene TRBV10-3; unclear D gene. Looked up from germline, CDR1 is ENHRY and CDR2 is SYGVKD. Trimming shortened V by 2 bases and J by 0 bases, and 5 bases separated the two germline ends. The CDR3 runs to 15 residues. The CDR3 loop reads CAISEESSGANVLTF. In DNA form, the CDR3 reads TGTGCCATCAGTGAGGAGAGCTCTGGGGCCAACGTCCTGACTTTC.

This clonotype came up a few times. This sequence joins TRBV11-3 and TRBJ2-5; TRBD1 aligns across 8 bases. V was clipped by 4 bases and J by 1 base; unmatched bases: 5. This CDR3 is built from 15 residues. Germline-derived CDR1 and CDR2 are SGHNT and YENEEA. This CDR3 is CASSSGGLSQETQYF. In DNA, the CDR3 is TGTGCCAGCAGCTCAGGGGGCCTTAGCCAAGAGACCCAGTACTTC. The full variable domain, rest sourced from reference TRBV11-3 and TRBJ2-5, is EAGVVQSPRYKIIEKKQPVAFWCNPISGHNTLYWYLQNLGQGPELLIRYENEEAVDDSQLPKDRFSAERLKGVDSTLKIQPAELGDSAVYLCASSSGGLSQETQYFGPGTRLLVL.

This clonotype showed up many times. The V call is TRBV7-6, the J call TRBJ2-5; perhaps D is TRBD1 or TRBD2 (5 bases each). CDR1 SGHVS and CDR2 FNYEAQ come from the germline V gene. This CDR3 region has 15 residues. V was shortened by 2 bases and J by 2 bases, with 12 bases between the two germline ends. The CDR3 is CASSLMGDPQETQYF. The CDR3 DNA reads TGTGCCAGCAGCTTAATGGGGGATCCTCAAGAGACCCAGTACTTC.

This chain uses TRBV6-5 with TRBJ2-6; D may be TRBD1 or TRBD2 (6 bases each). Trimming removed 4 bases at V and 4 bases at J, with 11 bases between. Germline-derived CDR1 and CDR2 are MNHEY and SVGAGI. The CDR3 has 15 residues. CDR3 in amino acids: CASSFRGRGANVLTF. The CDR3 DNA follows: TGTGCCAGCAGTTTCCGGGGGCGAGGGGCCAACGTCCTGACTTTC.

In its sample, this clonotype was seen a few times. The chain couples TRBV13 to TRBJ2-3; D ambiguous. Germline values: CDR1 PRHDT, CDR2 FYEKMQ (reference sequence). The CDR3 extends over 18 amino acids. The V and J ends lost 4 bases and 1 base respectively, with 21 bases between them. CDR3 region: CASSSPDPGRAGTDTQYF. The CDR3 nucleotides read TGTGCCAGCAGCTCCCCCGACCCGGGCCGGGCGGGCACAGATACGCAGTATTTT.